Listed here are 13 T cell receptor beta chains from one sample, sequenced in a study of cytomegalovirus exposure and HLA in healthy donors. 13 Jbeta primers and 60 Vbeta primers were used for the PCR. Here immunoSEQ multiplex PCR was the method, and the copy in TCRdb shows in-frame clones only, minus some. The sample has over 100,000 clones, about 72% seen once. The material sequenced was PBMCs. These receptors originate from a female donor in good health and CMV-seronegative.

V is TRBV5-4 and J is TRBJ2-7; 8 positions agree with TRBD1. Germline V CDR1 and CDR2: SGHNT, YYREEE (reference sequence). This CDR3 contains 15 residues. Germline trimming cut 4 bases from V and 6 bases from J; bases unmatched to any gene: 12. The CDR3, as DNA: TGTGCCAGCAGCGGAGGGGGACAGGAGCTGACCGAGCAGTACTTC. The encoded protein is CASSGGGQELTEQYF.

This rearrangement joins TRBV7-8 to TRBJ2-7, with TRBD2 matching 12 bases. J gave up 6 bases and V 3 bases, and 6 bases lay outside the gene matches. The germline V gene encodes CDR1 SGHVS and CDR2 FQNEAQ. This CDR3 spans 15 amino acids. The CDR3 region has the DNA TGTGCCAGCAGCTTGATACTAGCGGGAGGCCGCGAGCAGTACTTC. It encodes CASSLILAGGREQYF.

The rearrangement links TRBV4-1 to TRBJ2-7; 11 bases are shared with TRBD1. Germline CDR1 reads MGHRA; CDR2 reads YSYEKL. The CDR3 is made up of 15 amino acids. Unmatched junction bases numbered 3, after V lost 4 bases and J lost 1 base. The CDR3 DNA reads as TGCGCCAGCAGCCTTGGGACAGGGGGGTCCTACGAGCAGTACTTC. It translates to CASSLGTGGSYEQYF.

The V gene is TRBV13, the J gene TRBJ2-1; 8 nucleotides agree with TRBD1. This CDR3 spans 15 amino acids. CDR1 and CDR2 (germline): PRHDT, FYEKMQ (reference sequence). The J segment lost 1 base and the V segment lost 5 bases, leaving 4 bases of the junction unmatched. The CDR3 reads CASSDRGRSYNEQFF. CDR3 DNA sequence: TGTGCCAGCAGCGACAGGGGAAGATCCTACAATGAGCAGTTCTTC.

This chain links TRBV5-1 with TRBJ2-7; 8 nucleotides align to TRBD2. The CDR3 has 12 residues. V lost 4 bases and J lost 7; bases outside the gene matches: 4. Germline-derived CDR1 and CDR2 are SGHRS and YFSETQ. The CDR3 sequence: CASSLGGDEQYF. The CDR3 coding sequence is TGCGCCAGCAGCCTCGGGGGGGATGAGCAGTACTTC.

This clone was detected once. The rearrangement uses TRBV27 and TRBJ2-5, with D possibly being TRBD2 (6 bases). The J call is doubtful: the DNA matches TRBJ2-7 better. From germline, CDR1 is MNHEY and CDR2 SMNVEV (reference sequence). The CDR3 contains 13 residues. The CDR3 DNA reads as TGTGCCAGCAGGGGGACTCTCCAGTACGAGCAGTACTTC. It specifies CASRGTLQYEQYF.

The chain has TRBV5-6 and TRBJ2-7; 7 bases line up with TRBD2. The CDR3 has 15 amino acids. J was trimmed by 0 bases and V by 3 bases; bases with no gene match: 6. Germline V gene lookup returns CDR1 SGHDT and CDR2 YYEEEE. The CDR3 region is CASSWGGRSSYEQYF. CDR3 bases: TGTGCCAGCAGCTGGGGGGGTAGGAGCTCCTACGAGCAGTACTTC. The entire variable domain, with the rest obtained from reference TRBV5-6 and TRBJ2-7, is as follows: DAGVTQSPTHLIKTRGQQVTLRCSPKSGHDTVSWYQQALGQGPQFIFQYYEEEERQRGNFPDRFSGHQFPNYSSELNVNALLLGDSALYLCASSWGGRSSYEQYFGPGTRLTVT.

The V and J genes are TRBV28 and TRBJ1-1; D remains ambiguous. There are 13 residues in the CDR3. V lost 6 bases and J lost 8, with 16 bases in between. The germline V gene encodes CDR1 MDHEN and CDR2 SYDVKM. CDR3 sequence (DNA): TGTGCCAGCAGCCGGGGTGTGGGGAGGGAAGCTTTCTTT. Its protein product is CASSRGVGREAFF.

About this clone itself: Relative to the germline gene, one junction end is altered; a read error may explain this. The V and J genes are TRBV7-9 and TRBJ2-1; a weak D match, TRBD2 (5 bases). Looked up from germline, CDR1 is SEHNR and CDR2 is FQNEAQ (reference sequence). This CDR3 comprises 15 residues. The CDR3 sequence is CASSPTRGSYNKQFF. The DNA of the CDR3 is TGTGCCAGCAGCCCTACTAGAGGGTCCTACAATAAGCAGTTCTTC.

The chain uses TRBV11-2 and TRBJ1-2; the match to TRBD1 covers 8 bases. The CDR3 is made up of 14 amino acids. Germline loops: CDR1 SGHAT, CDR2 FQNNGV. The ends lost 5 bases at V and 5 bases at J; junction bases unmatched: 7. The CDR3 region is CASSTPGTGYGYTF. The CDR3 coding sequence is TGTGCCAGCAGCACCCCCGGGACAGGATATGGCTACACCTTC.

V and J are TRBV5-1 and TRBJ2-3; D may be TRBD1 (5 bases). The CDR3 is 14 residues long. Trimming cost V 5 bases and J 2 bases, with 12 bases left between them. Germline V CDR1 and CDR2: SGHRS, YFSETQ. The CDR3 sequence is CASSSQGFTDTQYF. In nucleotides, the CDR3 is TGCGCCAGCAGTTCTCAGGGATTCACAGATACGCAGTATTTT.

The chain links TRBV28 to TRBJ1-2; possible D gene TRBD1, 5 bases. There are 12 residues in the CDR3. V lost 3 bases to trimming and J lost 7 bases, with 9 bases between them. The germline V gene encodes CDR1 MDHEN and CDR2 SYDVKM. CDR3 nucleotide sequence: TGTGCCAGCAGTTTCAGGGTTCGTGGCTACACCTTC. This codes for CASSFRVRGYTF.

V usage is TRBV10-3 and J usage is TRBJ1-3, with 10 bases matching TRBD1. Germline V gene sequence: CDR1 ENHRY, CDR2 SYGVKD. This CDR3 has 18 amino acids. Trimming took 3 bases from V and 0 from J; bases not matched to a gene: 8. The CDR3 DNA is TGTGCCATCAGTGACACCGGGACAGGGGATTTCTCTGGAAACACCATATATTTT. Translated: CAISDTGTGDFSGNTIYF.